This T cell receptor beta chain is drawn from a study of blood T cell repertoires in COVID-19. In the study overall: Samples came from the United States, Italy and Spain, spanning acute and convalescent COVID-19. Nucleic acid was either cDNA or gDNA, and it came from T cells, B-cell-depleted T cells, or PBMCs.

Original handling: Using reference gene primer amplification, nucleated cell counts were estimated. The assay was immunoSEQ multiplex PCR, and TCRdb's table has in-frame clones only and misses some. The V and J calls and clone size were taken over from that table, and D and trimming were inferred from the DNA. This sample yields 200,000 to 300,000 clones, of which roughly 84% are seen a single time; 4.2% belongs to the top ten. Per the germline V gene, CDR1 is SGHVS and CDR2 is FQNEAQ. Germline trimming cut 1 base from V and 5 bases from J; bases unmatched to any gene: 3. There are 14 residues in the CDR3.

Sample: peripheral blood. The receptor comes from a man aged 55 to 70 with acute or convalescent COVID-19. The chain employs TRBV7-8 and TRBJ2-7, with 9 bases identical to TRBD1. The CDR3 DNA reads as TGTGCCAGCAGCTTAGGGACAGGGGTTGACGAGCAGTACTTC. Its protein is CASSLGTGVDEQYF.